The 29 T cell receptor beta chains listed next were all sequenced from one sample in a study of shared clonotypes between healthy human individuals. Only in-frame clones appear in the TCRdb table, and some are missing; sequencing was by immunoSEQ multiplex PCR. The sample includes around 2.1 million clones, 90% to 96% of them seen just once. Material for sequencing was naive CD4+ T cells sorted from blood. Subset reported: CD45RA+ positively selected. The receptor source for this set is a man younger than 35 in good health.

This chain links TRBV7-2 with TRBJ2-2; unclear D gene. CDR3 size: 15 residues. Germline values: CDR1 SGHTA, CDR2 FQGNSA. Trimming left V 5 bases short and J 6 bases short, with 16 bases between. The chain's CDR3 is CASSVSNTIPGELFF. Written as DNA, the CDR3 is TGTGCCAGCAGCGTCAGCAACACGATCCCCGGGGAGCTGTTTTTT.

The chain combines TRBV7-6 with TRBJ2-7; 8 bases agree with TRBD1. From germline, CDR1 is SGHVS and CDR2 FNYEAQ. The CDR3 spans 14 residues. Unmatched junction bases numbered 1, after V lost 3 bases and J lost 0 bases. The CDR3 here is CASSFGTGSYEQYF. The CDR3 region has the DNA TGTGCCAGCAGCTTCGGGACAGGCTCCTACGAGCAGTACTTC.

Regarding this clone: Other DNA sequences in the same sample also yield this CDR3. The V call is TRBV5-6, the J call TRBJ2-5; 9 bases are shared with TRBD1. This CDR3 comprises 14 residues. Losses at the gene ends were 2 bases for V and 4 bases for J; bases not matched to a gene: 3. Germline CDR1 is SGHDT and CDR2 is YYEEEE. This CDR3 reads CASSLAGQGETQYF. The CDR3 bases are TGTGCCAGCAGCTTAGCGGGACAGGGAGAGACCCAGTACTTC.

The V gene is TRBV7-2, the J gene TRBJ2-7; 14 positions match TRBD2. This CDR3 contains 17 residues. After removal of 0 bases from V and 3 bases from J, the junction contained 4 bases not matched to a gene. Germline V gene sequence: CDR1 SGHTA, CDR2 FQGNSA. The CDR3 reads CASSLAPTSGRDYEQYF. The CDR3 DNA reads as TGTGCCAGCAGCTTAGCCCCGACTAGCGGGAGGGACTACGAGCAGTACTTC.

V and J are TRBV11-2 and TRBJ1-3; D uncertain. Germline loops: CDR1 SGHAT, CDR2 FQNNGV. This CDR3 contains 13 residues. V was trimmed by 2 bases and J by 0 bases, leaving 2 bases between them. CDR3 sequence: CASSLYSGNTIYF. As DNA, the CDR3 is TGTGCCAGCAGCTTATACTCTGGAAACACCATATATTTT.

The CDR3 spells CASSYGPDGELFF. The CDR3 nucleotides are TGTGCCAGCAGCTACGGGCCGGACGGGGAGCTGTTTTTT. This chain connects TRBV11-3 to TRBJ2-2, with D unresolved. V lost 4 bases, J lost 7 bases, and 10 bases lay in between. This CDR3 comprises 13 residues. Germline lookup yields CDR1 SGHNT and CDR2 YENEEA.

The V call is TRBV7-9, the J call TRBJ1-1; possible D gene TRBD1, 6 bases. The CDR3 is 14 amino acids. Trimming cost V 5 bases and J 1 base, with 11 bases left between them. Germline values: CDR1 SEHNR, CDR2 FQNEAQ (reference sequence). CDR3 region: CASSPTGKNTEAFF. The DNA for the CDR3 is TGTGCCAGCAGCCCGACAGGAAAGAACACTGAAGCTTTCTTT.

V and J are TRBV5-4 and TRBJ1-2, with D unclear. The CDR3 has 14 amino acids. Trimming removed 2 bases at V and 0 bases at J, with 8 bases between. The germline CDR1 and CDR2 sequences are SGHNT and YYREEE (reference sequence). The CDR3 DNA sequence: TGTGCCAGCAGCTTAGCGTTAGCTAACTATGGCTACACCTTC. Residues: CASSLALANYGYTF.

The chain couples TRBV10-3 to TRBJ2-7; 9 bases fit TRBD1. The CDR3 runs 14 residues. In germline, CDR1 is ENHRY, CDR2 SYGVKD. Unmatched junction bases numbered 8, after V lost 11 bases and J lost 0 bases. This chain's CDR3 is CASSHRGRSYEQYF. The CDR3 DNA reads as TGTGCCTCCTCCCACAGGGGGCGCTCCTACGAGCAGTACTTC.

The V and J genes are TRBV19 and TRBJ2-7, with D possibly TRBD2 on 5 matching bases. Between the trimmed V and J ends, which lost 4 bases and 6 bases, there was a span of 13 bases. The length of the CDR3 is 13 residues. Germline lookup yields CDR1 LNHDA and CDR2 SQIVND (reference sequence). The CDR3 region has the DNA TGTGCCAGTAGTACGGGATCCTGGACCGAGCAGTACTTC. Its protein is CASSTGSWTEQYF.

Points on this clone: In the same sample, other DNA sequences code for this CDR3. The chain couples TRBV7-2 to TRBJ2-1; a weak D match, TRBD2 (6 bases). Germline V gene data show CDR1 as SGHTA and CDR2 as FQGNSA. V shed 5 bases and J shed 9 bases, with 14 bases lying between them. The CDR3 contains 13 residues. CDR3 nucleotide sequence: TGTGCCAGCAGCCTCGGGGGAGTCGGTGAGCAGTTCTTC. It specifies CASSLGGVGEQFF.

About this clone itself: The same CDR3 is also encoded by other DNA sequences in this sample. CDR3 sequence reads: CASSLGGLAEETQYF. CDR3 nucleotides: TGTGCCAGCAGCTTAGGGGGACTAGCGGAAGAGACCCAGTACTTC. The genes are TRBV7-2 and TRBJ2-5; 11 bases line up with TRBD2. V gave up 1 base and J gave up 3 bases; unmatched junction bases: 1. The CDR3 sequence is 15 residues long. From germline, CDR1 is SGHTA and CDR2 FQGNSA.

V and J are TRBV4-1 and TRBJ2-1, with 15 bases aligning to TRBD2. The germline V gene encodes CDR1 MGHRA and CDR2 YSYEKL. The CDR3 contains 19 residues. The V gene end was trimmed by 0 bases and the J gene end by 6 bases; junction bases not matched to a gene: 9. CDR3 coding DNA: TGCGCCAGCAGCCAAGATAGGGGACTAGCGGGAGGCCCCCTCAATGAGCAGTTCTTC. Protein product: CASSQDRGLAGGPLNEQFF.

This chain connects TRBV18 to TRBJ2-7; D is ambiguous. CDR3 length equals 14 residues. Germline lookup yields CDR1 KGHSH and CDR2 LQKENI. With 0 bases removed from V and 0 bases from J, the gap between germline ends came to 6 bases. DNA for the CDR3: TGTGCCAGCTCACCACCCTCGCTCTCCTACGAGCAGTACTTC. This codes for CASSPPSLSYEQYF.

The rearrangement links TRBV5-1 to TRBJ1-6; no definite D call. In germline, CDR1 is SGHRS, CDR2 YFSETQ. CDR3 length: 16 residues. V was cut by 2 bases and J by 2 bases, with 11 bases left in between. CDR3 sequence reads: CASSFERGTYNSPLHF. The DNA of the CDR3 is TGCGCCAGCAGCTTTGAACGCGGGACCTATAATTCACCCCTCCACTTT.

V and J are TRBV11-2 and TRBJ1-1; 7 bases map to TRBD1. V was clipped by 6 bases and J by 4 bases; unmatched bases: 5. The CDR3 extends over 13 amino acids. From germline, CDR1 is SGHAT and CDR2 FQNNGV. The CDR3 region has the DNA TGTGCCAGCAGTGCGCAGGGGGGCACTGAAGCTTTCTTT. This translates into CASSAQGGTEAFF.

The V gene is TRBV6-5, the J gene TRBJ2-5; D is unresolved. Between the trimmed V and J ends, which lost 0 bases and 3 bases, there was a span of 8 bases. This CDR3 is built from 14 residues. Germline CDR1 MNHEY, CDR2 SVGAGI. CDR3 sequence reads: CASSYSMSEETQYF. The CDR3 nucleotides are TGTGCCAGCAGTTACTCGATGAGTGAAGAGACCCAGTACTTC.

The V and J genes are TRBV2 and TRBJ2-1; D perhaps matches TRBD2 (5 bases). Trimming removed 7 bases at V and 9 bases at J, with 16 bases between. CDR1 is SNHLY, CDR2 FYNNEI, per germline. The CDR3 covers 13 residues. Written as DNA, the CDR3 is TGTGCCAGCATCATACACCTAGCTGCTGAGCAGTTCTTC. Its translation is CASIIHLAAEQFF.

This rearrangement joins TRBV7-6 to TRBJ2-5; D ambiguous. Trimming pared 0 bases from V and 2 bases from J, leaving 4 bases between. The CDR3 contains 13 residues. The germline CDR1 and CDR2 sequences are SGHVS and FNYEAQ. In DNA, the CDR3 is TGTGCCAGCAGCTTAGCCCCGCAAGAGACCCAGTACTTC. Its protein product is CASSLAPQETQYF.

V usage is TRBV9 and J usage is TRBJ2-3, with 14 positions matching TRBD2. The CDR3 is 16 residues long. The junction had 2 bases not matched to a gene; V was cut back by 3 bases and J by 2 bases. Per germline, CDR1 SGDLS and CDR2 YYNGEE. The CDR3 nucleotides are TGTGCCAGCAGCGGACTAGCGGGAGGGGACACAGATACGCAGTATTTT. Its protein is CASSGLAGGDTDTQYF.

V and J are TRBV7-2 and TRBJ1-6, with a possible D match to TRBD1 (6 bases). Trimming removed 5 bases at V and 4 bases at J, with 15 bases between. The CDR3 is 16 amino acids. The germline V gene encodes CDR1 SGHTA and CDR2 FQGNSA. CDR3 protein: CASSLDRAGYNSPLHF. CDR3 DNA sequence: TGTGCCAGCAGCCTGGACAGAGCCGGGTATAATTCACCCCTCCACTTT.

CDR3 sequence (DNA): TGTGCCAGTAGTACGGGAGGGGGCTACTACGAGCAGTACTTC. It specifies CASSTGGGYYEQYF. The chain has TRBV19 and TRBJ2-7; D possibly corresponds to TRBD2 (8 bases). There are 14 residues in the CDR3. CDR1 and CDR2 from the germline V gene are LNHDA and SQIVND (reference sequence). The V end lost 4 bases, the J end lost 3 bases, and 13 bases lay between the germline ends.

About this clone: In the same sample, other DNA sequences code for this CDR3. The V and J genes are TRBV7-9 and TRBJ2-2, with 7 bases aligning to TRBD2. From germline, CDR1 is SEHNR and CDR2 FQNEAQ (reference sequence). CDR3 length: 17 amino acids. The trim removed 0 bases at V and 1 base at J, leaving 5 bases unmatched. The CDR3 nucleotides read TGTGCCAGCAGCTTAGCCCCCGCGGGGGAGAACACCGGGGAGCTGTTTTTT. Residues: CASSLAPAGENTGELFF.

The chain carries TRBV10-1 and TRBJ1-5; TRBD1 agrees at 9 bases. V shed 0 bases and J 4 bases; nucleotides not matched to a gene: 7. CDR3 length: 17 amino acids. Germline V gene sequence: CDR1 WNHNN, CDR2 SYGVQD (reference sequence). CDR3 bases: TGCGCCAGCAGTGAGTCGAAGTTGGACAGGGGAAATCAGCCCCAGCATTTT. Translation gives CASSESKLDRGNQPQHF.

The V call is TRBV13, the J call TRBJ2-3; 9 bases are shared with TRBD1. The germline CDR1 and CDR2 sequences are PRHDT and FYEKMQ (reference sequence). J gave up 4 bases and V 5 bases, and 13 bases lay outside the gene matches. The CDR3 consists of 17 residues. The CDR3 spells CASSHIPGQGIADTQYF. The CDR3 DNA follows: TGTGCCAGCAGCCATATCCCGGGACAGGGTATCGCAGATACGCAGTATTTT.

This clone was picked up one time. The chain uses TRBV10-3 and TRBJ1-3; 7 bases are a match to TRBD1. Germline V gene lookup returns CDR1 ENHRY and CDR2 SYGVKD. The CDR3 sequence is 15 residues long. V shed 7 bases, J shed 7 bases, and the junction held 13 bases outside the gene matches. This CDR3 is CAITENRGPRNTIYF. The DNA for the CDR3 is TGTGCCATCACCGAAAACAGGGGCCCCAGGAACACCATATATTTT.

J is TRBJ2-1 and V is TRBV5-5; the D gene is possibly TRBD1 (6 bases). Germline V gene sequence: CDR1 SGHKS, CDR2 YYEKEE (reference sequence). Trimming pared 2 bases from V and 13 bases from J, leaving 13 bases between. This CDR3 is built from 12 residues. In nucleotides, the CDR3 is TGTGCCAGCAGCTTCCCCCAGGACAGACAGTTCTTC. Amino acids: CASSFPQDRQFF.

This chain joins TRBV25-1 and TRBJ1-3; 8 bases agree with TRBD1. The germline CDR1 and CDR2 sequences are MGHDK and SYGVNS. J was trimmed by 2 bases and V by 3 bases; bases with no gene match: 3. The CDR3 is 15 amino acids. CDR3 region: CASSEVDRAGNTIYF. The DNA of the CDR3 is TGTGCCAGCAGTGAGGTGGACAGGGCTGGAAACACCATATATTTT.

V usage is TRBV6-1 and J usage is TRBJ1-2; the match to TRBD1 covers 8 bases. J was trimmed by 2 bases and V by 10 bases; bases with no gene match: 9. Germline lookup yields CDR1 MNHNS and CDR2 SASEGT. This CDR3 contains 14 residues. The CDR3 here is CAIQIRQGNYGYTF. The CDR3 bases are TGTGCCATCCAGATCCGACAGGGGAACTATGGCTACACCTTC.